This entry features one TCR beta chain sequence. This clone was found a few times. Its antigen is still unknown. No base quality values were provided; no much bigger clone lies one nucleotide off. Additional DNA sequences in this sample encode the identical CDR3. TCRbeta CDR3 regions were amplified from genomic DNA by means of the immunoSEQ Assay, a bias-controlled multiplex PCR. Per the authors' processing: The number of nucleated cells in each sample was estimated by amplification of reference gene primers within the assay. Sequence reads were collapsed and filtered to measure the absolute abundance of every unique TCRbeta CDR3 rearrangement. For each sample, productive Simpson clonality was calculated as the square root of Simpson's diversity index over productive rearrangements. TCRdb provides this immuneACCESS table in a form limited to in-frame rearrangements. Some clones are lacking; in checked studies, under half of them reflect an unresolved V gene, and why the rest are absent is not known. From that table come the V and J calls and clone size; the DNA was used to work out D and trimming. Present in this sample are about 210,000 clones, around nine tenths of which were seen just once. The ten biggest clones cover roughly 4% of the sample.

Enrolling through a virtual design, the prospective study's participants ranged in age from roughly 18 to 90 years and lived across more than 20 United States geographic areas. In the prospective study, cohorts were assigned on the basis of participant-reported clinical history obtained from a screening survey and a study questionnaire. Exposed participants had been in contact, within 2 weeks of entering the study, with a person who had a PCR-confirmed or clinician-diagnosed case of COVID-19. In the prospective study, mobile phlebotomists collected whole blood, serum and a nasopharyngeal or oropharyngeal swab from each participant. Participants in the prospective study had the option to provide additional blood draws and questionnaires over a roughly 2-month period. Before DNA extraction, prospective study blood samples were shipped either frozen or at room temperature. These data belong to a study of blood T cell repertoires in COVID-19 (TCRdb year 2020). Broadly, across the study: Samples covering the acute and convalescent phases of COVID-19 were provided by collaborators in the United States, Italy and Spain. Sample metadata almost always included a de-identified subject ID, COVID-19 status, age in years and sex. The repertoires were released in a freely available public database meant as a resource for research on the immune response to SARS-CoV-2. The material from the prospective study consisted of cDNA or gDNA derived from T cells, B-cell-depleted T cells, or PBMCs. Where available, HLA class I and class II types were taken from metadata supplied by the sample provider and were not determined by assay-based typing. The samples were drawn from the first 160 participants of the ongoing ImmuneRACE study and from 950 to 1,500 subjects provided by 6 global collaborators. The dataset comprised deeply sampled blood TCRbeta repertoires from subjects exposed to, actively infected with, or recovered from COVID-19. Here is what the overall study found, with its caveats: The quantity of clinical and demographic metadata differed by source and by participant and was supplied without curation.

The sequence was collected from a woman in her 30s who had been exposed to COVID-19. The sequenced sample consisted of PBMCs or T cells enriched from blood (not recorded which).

The CDR3 sequence is CASSPRTSTDTQYF. The nucleotides are TGTGCCAGTAGTCCACGGACATCCACAGATACGCAGTATTTT. The V and J segments used are TRBV19 and TRBJ2-3; TRBD1 might be the D gene, on 5 matching bases. At the junction V is shortened by 5 bases and J by 2 bases, with 11 bases in between. From the cysteine through the phenylalanine, the CDR3 covers 14 amino acids. The entry retains the CDR3 DNA only, 42 bases that are in frame from base 1. The germline V gene (reference sequence) yields LNHDA for CDR1 and SQIVND for CDR2.